The present T cell receptor beta chain was sequenced within a study of T cell repertoires in cytomegalovirus infection. General study results and limits: Ex vivo responses were dominated by HLA-C-restricted CMV-specific TCR beta clonotypes.

The CDR3 extends over 15 amino acids. V shed 4 bases and J shed 0 bases, with 11 bases lying between them. TCRdb fed the reads into MiXCR, producing one record per CDR3 protein. The sample shows fewer than 400,000 distinct CDR3 sequences, 15% to 20% of them seen only once. Concerning this clonotype itself: The antigen is unknown.

The sequence came from a human donor in good health (CMV status not recorded). Some clones in this sample may be carry-over from other donors' samples. The J gene is TRBJ2-3, the V gene TRBV12-3 or TRBV12-4; maybe TRBD2 (5 bases). The sequencing input was PBMCs. The CDR3 here is CASSSSRTSTDTQYF. In nucleotides, the CDR3 is TGTGCCAGCAGTTCCAGTCGGACTAGCACAGATACGCAGTATTTT.